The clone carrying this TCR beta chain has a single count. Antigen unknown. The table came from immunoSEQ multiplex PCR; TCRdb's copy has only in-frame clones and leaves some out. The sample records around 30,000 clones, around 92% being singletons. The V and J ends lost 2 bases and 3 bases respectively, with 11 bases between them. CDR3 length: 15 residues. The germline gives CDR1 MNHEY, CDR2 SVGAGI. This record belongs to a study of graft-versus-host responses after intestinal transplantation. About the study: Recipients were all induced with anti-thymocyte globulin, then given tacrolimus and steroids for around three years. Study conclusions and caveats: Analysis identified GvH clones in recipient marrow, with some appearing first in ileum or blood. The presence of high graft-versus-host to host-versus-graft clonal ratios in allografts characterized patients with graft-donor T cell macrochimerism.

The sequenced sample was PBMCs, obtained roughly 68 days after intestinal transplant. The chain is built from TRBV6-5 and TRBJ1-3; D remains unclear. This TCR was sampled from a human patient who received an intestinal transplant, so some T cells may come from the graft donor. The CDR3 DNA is TGTGCCAGCAGTTACGCTCAGTCGGGTGGAAACACCATATATTTT. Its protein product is CASSYAQSGGNTIYF.